These 26 T cell receptor beta chains share one sample of origin, sequenced in a study of blood T cell repertoires in COVID-19. The table came from immunoSEQ multiplex PCR; TCRdb's copy has only in-frame clones and leaves some out. In the table there are approximately 140,000 clones, 80% to 90% of which are singletons. Sequenced sample: peripheral blood. The receptors were gathered from a woman aged 40 to 50 with acute or convalescent COVID-19.

This clone has more than one count but fewer than ten. V is TRBV7-3 and J is TRBJ2-3, with D maybe TRBD2 (5 bases). V shed 5 bases and J shed 2 bases, with 17 bases lying between them. Germline CDR1 SGHTA, CDR2 FQGTGA. CDR3 length: 16 amino acids. CDR3 in amino acids: CASSPSSTSDTDTQYF. As DNA, the CDR3 is TGTGCCAGCAGCCCCTCTAGCACCTCCGACACAGATACGCAGTATTTT.

J is TRBJ2-1 and V is TRBV19; 16 bases map to TRBD2. CDR3 length equals 17 residues. CDR1 LNHDA and CDR2 SQIVND come from the germline V gene (reference sequence). The V gene end was trimmed by 7 bases and the J gene end by 9 bases; junction bases not matched to a gene: 12. The CDR3 protein is CASKGLAGGPGLIEQFF. CDR3 sequence (DNA): TGTGCCAGTAAGGGACTAGCGGGGGGGCCGGGTCTTATTGAGCAGTTCTTC. Based on the CDR3 plus reference TRBV19 and TRBJ2-1, the full variable domain is DGGITQSPKYLFRKEGQNVTLSCEQNLNHDAMYWYRQDPGQGLRLIYYSQIVNDFQKGDIAEGYSVSREKKESFPLTVTSAQKNPTAFYLCASKGLAGGPGLIEQFFGPGTRLTVL.

Comment on this clone: Other DNA sequences in the sample encode the same CDR3. V is TRBV7-2 and J is TRBJ1-4; D remains ambiguous. V gave up 0 bases and J gave up 0 bases, with 5 bases separating them. The CDR3 extends over 15 amino acids. Germline V gene lookup returns CDR1 SGHTA and CDR2 FQGNSA. The CDR3 region is CASSLAPATNEKLFF. The CDR3, as DNA: TGTGCCAGCAGCTTAGCCCCTGCAACTAATGAAAAACTGTTTTTT.

The V call is TRBV6-6, the J call TRBJ1-2, with D unclear. V lost 2 bases and J 7 bases, leaving 17 bases between the germline ends. Germline V gene sequence: CDR1 MNHNY, CDR2 SVGAGI (reference sequence). The CDR3 runs to 15 residues. The chain's CDR3 is CASSYSRGVNGGYTF. CDR3 bases: TGTGCCAGCAGTTACAGTCGGGGTGTGAATGGTGGCTACACCTTC.

The chain links TRBV7-2 to TRBJ2-1; D unclear. The germline V gene encodes CDR1 SGHTA and CDR2 FQGNSA. The V gene lost 5 bases and the J gene lost 2 bases, with 4 bases spanning the gap. The CDR3 covers 12 residues. CDR3 sequence (DNA): TGTGCCAGCAGCCACACCTACAATGAGCAGTTCTTC. It translates to CASSHTYNEQFF.

This chain joins TRBV2 and TRBJ1-5; a possible D gene is TRBD1 (5 bases). The CDR3 has 15 amino acids. The germline V and J ends were trimmed by 1 base and 3 bases, with 10 bases remaining between them. Germline V gene lookup returns CDR1 SNHLY and CDR2 FYNNEI. The CDR3 region is CASSEDRPLNQPQHF. In DNA, the CDR3 is TGTGCCAGCAGTGAAGACAGGCCCCTCAATCAGCCCCAGCATTTT.

The genes are TRBV5-4 and TRBJ2-1, with 9 bases aligning to TRBD2. The CDR3 covers 15 residues. Trimming at V came to 1 base and at J to 7 bases, leaving 6 bases not matched to a gene. CDR1 is SGHNT, CDR2 YYREEE, per germline (reference sequence). The CDR3 sequence: CASSLPSGMNNEQFF. The DNA of the CDR3 is TGTGCCAGCAGCTTGCCTAGCGGGATGAATAATGAGCAGTTCTTC.

The chain recombines TRBV30 with TRBJ1-2; weak D call: TRBD1 (5 bases). Deletions cut 3 bases from V and 4 bases from J, with 15 bases between. The CDR3 spans 14 residues. Germline V gives CDR1 GTSNPN, CDR2 SVGIG (reference sequence). CDR3 nucleotide sequence: TGTGCCTGGAGGATGGACACACACCTCTATGGCTACACCTTC. It is translated as CAWRMDTHLYGYTF.

The rearrangement uses TRBV7-9 and TRBJ1-2; TRBD1 might be the D (6 bases). Trimming cost V 0 bases and J 8 bases, with 13 bases left between them. Germline CDR1 reads SEHNR; CDR2 reads FQNEAQ (reference sequence). The CDR3 consists of 14 residues. The CDR3 DNA is TGTGCCAGCAGCTTAGCGTGGGAGACAGGAGGCTACACCTTC. Residues: CASSLAWETGGYTF.

This chain links TRBV19 with TRBJ1-6; TRBD1 might be the D (5 bases). The CDR3 has 14 amino acids. Germline CDR1 reads LNHDA; CDR2 reads SQIVND (reference sequence). Trimming shortened V by 6 bases and J by 7 bases, and 13 bases separated the two germline ends. CDR3 sequence: CASRSRQGNSPLHF. The CDR3 region has the DNA TGTGCCAGTAGAAGTCGGCAGGGAAATTCACCCCTCCACTTT.

V and J are TRBV28 and TRBJ1-6; D is undetermined. The CDR3 runs to 17 residues. Between the trimmed V and J ends, which lost 5 bases and 4 bases, there was a span of 18 bases. The germline gives CDR1 MDHEN, CDR2 SYDVKM. The CDR3 DNA sequence: TGTGCCAGCAGTCCCTCCCCTATGAACTATTATAATTCACCCCTCCACTTT. This encodes CASSPSPMNYYNSPLHF.

The CDR3 region has the DNA TGTGCCAGCAGCCTACAGCAGGGTGGCTACACCTTC. Encoded protein: CASSLQQGGYTF. This chain connects TRBV28 to TRBJ1-2; perhaps TRBD1 as D (5 bases). The CDR3 contains 12 residues. Trimming took off 6 bases at V and 7 bases at J, with 12 bases between the two ends. Germline V gene data show CDR1 as MDHEN and CDR2 as SYDVKM.

This sequence joins TRBV30 and TRBJ2-7; D is possibly TRBD2 (5 bases). The CDR3 has 13 residues. Germline lookup yields CDR1 GTSNPN and CDR2 SVGIG (reference sequence). V was shortened by 7 bases and J by 5 bases, with 18 bases between the two germline ends. This chain's CDR3 is CALSSSPIDEQYF. In DNA form, the CDR3 reads TGTGCCTTGTCTAGCTCTCCTATCGACGAGCAGTACTTC. The full variable domain, completed using reference TRBV30 and TRBJ2-7, is SQTIHQWPATLVQPVGSPLSLECTVEGTSNPNLYWYRQAAGRGLQLLFYSVGIGQISSEVPQNLSASRPQDRQFILSSKKLLLSDSGFYLCALSSSPIDEQYFGPGTRLTVT.

This clone was seen only once. The J gene is TRBJ1-5, the V gene TRBV7-2; D remains unclear. The ends were cut back, 1 base at V and 1 base at J, with 11 bases in the middle. This CDR3 comprises 16 residues. Looked up from germline, CDR1 is SGHTA and CDR2 is FQGNSA. The CDR3: CASSLDGGGSNQPQHF. In DNA, the CDR3 is TGTGCCAGCAGCTTAGACGGCGGTGGGAGCAATCAGCCCCAGCATTTT. The whole variable domain, filled in from reference TRBV7-2 and TRBJ1-5, reads GAGVSQSPSNKVTEKGKDVELRCDPISGHTALYWYRQSLGQGLEFLIYFQGNSAPDKSGLPSDRFSAERTGGSVSTLTIQRTQQEDSAVYLCASSLDGGGSNQPQHFGDGTRLSIL.

This clone has a handful of counts. The chain is built from TRBV7-2 and TRBJ2-7; a weak D match, TRBD1 (6 bases). The CDR3 runs to 14 residues. Trimming shortened V by 7 bases and J by 9 bases, and 22 bases separated the two germline ends. The germline V gene encodes CDR1 SGHTA and CDR2 FQGNSA. CDR3 nucleotide sequence: TGTGCCAGCAAGACCACAGGGAATTCAGGGGCGCAGTACTTC. The encoded protein is CASKTTGNSGAQYF.

V is TRBV9 and J is TRBJ2-7, with 8 bases fitting TRBD2. The V and J ends lost 3 bases and 5 bases, in that order; junction bases with no gene match: 10. Germline CDR1 reads SGDLS; CDR2 reads YYNGEE. This CDR3 comprises 15 residues. The DNA for the CDR3 is TGTGCCAGCAGCGGTAAACTAGCGGTGCTCGACGAGCAGTACTTC. Protein sequence: CASSGKLAVLDEQYF.

The chain combines TRBV18 with TRBJ1-2; TRBD1 matches 10 bases. The V gene's germline CDR1 is KGHSH and CDR2 LQKENI. The CDR3 has 16 residues. V was clipped by 1 base and J by 8 bases; unmatched bases: 10. The CDR3 DNA reads TGTGCCAGCTCACCACAACCTACTGGACAGGGGGGCGGCTACACCTTC. Its protein product is CASSPQPTGQGGGYTF.

V usage is TRBV4-2 and J usage is TRBJ2-1; maybe TRBD1 (5 bases). V dropped 7 bases and J dropped 0 bases, with 13 bases sitting between them. The CDR3 has 15 amino acids. Germline assignment: CDR1 LGHNA and CDR2 YNFKEQ. CDR3 coding DNA: TGTGCCAGCATCTTAGGGGTCAGCTCCTACAATGAGCAGTTCTTC. Residues: CASILGVSSYNEQFF.

The rearrangement joins TRBV6-5 to TRBJ1-4; TRBD1 matches at 12 bases. The J segment lost 8 bases and the V segment lost 5 bases, leaving 6 bases of the junction unmatched. The CDR3 totals 15 residues. In germline, CDR1 is MNHEY, CDR2 SVGAGI. Written as DNA, the CDR3 is TGTGCCAGCAGTACGGGACAGGGGGCAGGAGAAAAACTGTTTTTT. It translates to CASSTGQGAGEKLFF.

V and J are TRBV6-5 and TRBJ2-7; TRBD1 matches at 8 bases. With 0 bases clipped from V and 6 bases from J, the junction kept 7 bases outside the gene matches. This CDR3 has 15 amino acids. In germline, CDR1 is MNHEY, CDR2 SVGAGI. CDR3: CASSYSFGTGGEQYF. The CDR3 DNA is TGTGCCAGCAGTTACTCTTTCGGGACAGGTGGCGAGCAGTACTTC.

This clone appeared once. The chain joins TRBV27 to TRBJ1-5; 8 bases line up with TRBD1. The CDR3 extends over 16 amino acids. J lost 2 bases, V lost 5 bases, and 8 bases had no gene match. Per germline, CDR1 MNHEY and CDR2 SMNVEV (reference sequence). CDR3 sequence (DNA): TGTGCCAGCAGTGACTCTCAGGGGGCAGGCAATCAGCCCCAGCATTTT. Encoded protein: CASSDSQGAGNQPQHF.

Points on this clone: Mismatch with germline at one junction end may stem from a read error. V and J are TRBV7-7 and TRBJ1-2; a weak D match, TRBD1 (5 bases). This CDR3 comprises 13 residues. Germline V gene data show CDR1 as SSHAT and CDR2 as FNYEAQ (reference sequence). This CDR3 reads CASSPLGGDGYTF. For the CDR3, the DNA is TGTGCTAGCAGCCCCTTGGGGGGTGACGGCTACACCTTC.

The V and J genes are TRBV7-9 and TRBJ1-1; 9 bases align to TRBD1. Germline V gives CDR1 SEHNR, CDR2 FQNEAQ (reference sequence). The CDR3 extends over 14 amino acids. Losses at the gene ends were 5 bases for V and 11 bases for J; bases not matched to a gene: 12. The CDR3 DNA is TGTGCCAGCAGCCCGGACAGGGGCCTCGCTGGGGCTTTCTTT. The encoded protein is CASSPDRGLAGAFF. The complete variable domain, with remaining parts taken from reference TRBV7-9 and TRBJ1-1, reads DTGVSQNPRHKITKRGQNVTFRCDPISEHNRLYWYRQTLGQGPEFLTYFQNEAQLEKSRLLSDRFSAERPKGSFSTLEIQRTEQGDSAMYLCASSPDRGLAGAFFGQGTRLTVV.

V and J are TRBV7-8 and TRBJ2-4; the match to TRBD2 covers 16 bases. The V and J ends lost 5 bases and 5 bases, in that order; junction bases with no gene match: 9. Germline lookup yields CDR1 SGHVS and CDR2 FQNEAQ. This CDR3 is 18 amino acids long. CDR3 coding DNA: TGTGCCAGCAGCCGCGGGACTAGCGGGGGGGTCTCTCAAAACATTCAGTACTTC. The encoded protein is CASSRGTSGGVSQNIQYF.

The rearrangement joins TRBV6-1 to TRBJ1-3; TRBD1 might be the D (6 bases). Germline values: CDR1 MNHNS, CDR2 SASEGT. CDR3 length: 14 amino acids. V lost 3 bases and J 4 bases, leaving 10 bases between the germline ends. The CDR3 region has the DNA TGTGCCAGCAGTGATTCGGGGGGCGGAAACACCATATATTTT. It codes for CASSDSGGGNTIYF.

The rearrangement joins TRBV4-3 to TRBJ2-5, with D tentatively TRBD2 (6 bases). The CDR3 runs 13 residues. V dropped 5 bases and J dropped 4 bases, with 11 bases sitting between them. Germline V gene lookup returns CDR1 LGHNA and CDR2 YSLEER. CDR3 sequence: CASSRQAGETQYF. The CDR3 DNA is TGCGCCAGCAGCAGGCAAGCGGGAGAGACCCAGTACTTC.